A selection of T cell receptor beta chains follows, all from one sample in a study of shared clonotypes between healthy human individuals. Clones were sequenced by immunoSEQ multiplex PCR, and TCRdb holds only the in-frame ones, with some missing. Among hundreds of thousands of clones listed, roughly 98% were seen once. The source material was naive CD8+ T cells sorted from blood. Source of these receptors: a man aged 25-40 years in good health. CDR3s include the opening cysteine and the closing phenylalanine or tryptophan. The D gene is left open where the match is weak. Part of the rows lack a size; the others show once, few, many or a class for expanded clones.

-	TRBV6-4	TRBJ2-1	TRBD1	CASSRQGLSNEQFF	TGTGCCAGCAGTCGACAGGGTTTAAGCAATGAGCAGTTCTTC
-	TRBV6-1	TRBJ2-7	-	CASREWGVYEQYF	TGTGCCAGCCGGGAGTGGGGGGTTTACGAGCAGTACTTC
-	TRBV27	TRBJ1-1	-	CASRGGEGAFF	TGTGCCAGCAGGGGGGGCGAAGGAGCTTTCTTT
-	TRBV25-1	TRBJ1-2	-	CASSEFRQDKIYGYTF	TGTGCCAGCAGTGAATTTAGACAGGACAAGATCTATGGCTACACCTTC
-	TRBV27	TRBJ2-1	-	CASSWGTSYNEQFF	TGTGCCAGCAGTTGGGGGACCTCTTACAATGAGCAGTTCTTC
-	TRBV2	TRBJ2-7	-	CASSGVQIIEQYF	TGTGCCAGCAGTGGGGTACAGATTATTGAGCAGTACTTC
-	TRBV29-1	TRBJ2-7	-	CSVGADRYEQYF	TGCAGCGTTGGGGCTGACAGATACGAGCAGTACTTC
once	TRBV11-2	TRBJ2-1	-	CASSGWASNEQFF	TGTGCCAGCAGCGGATGGGCGTCCAATGAGCAGTTCTTC
-	TRBV5-4	TRBJ1-3	-	CASSPDSLGNTIYF	TGTGCCAGCAGCCCAGACAGCCTCGGAAACACCATATATTTT
-	TRBV15	TRBJ1-2	TRBD1	CATSGHSGGRTGYTF	TGTGCCACCAGCGGACACTCAGGGGGTCGTACTGGCTACACCTTC
-	TRBV28	TRBJ2-7	-	CASSFTSSYEQYF	TGTGCCAGCAGTTTTACGAGCTCCTACGAGCAGTACTTC
once	TRBV2	TRBJ2-1	TRBD2	CASSDAASGGNEQFF	TGTGCCAGCAGTGATGCGGCTAGCGGGGGCAATGAGCAGTTCTTC
-	TRBV18	TRBJ1-1	TRBD1	CASSPLRQGLNTEAFF	TGTGCCAGCTCACCATTACGACAGGGGTTGAACACTGAAGCTTTCTTT
few	TRBV6-5	TRBJ2-2	-	CASSYEGTGELFF	TGTGCCAGCAGTTACGAGGGTACCGGGGAGCTGTTTTTT
once	TRBV12-1	TRBJ1-1	-	CASSFLSRKSGKDTEAFF	TGTGCCAGCAGCTTTTTGTCCCGTAAGTCGGGGAAGGACACTGAAGCTTTCTTT
-	TRBV11-2	TRBJ2-1	TRBD1	CASSFEPGQVNEQFF	TGTGCCAGCAGCTTTGAACCGGGACAGGTCAATGAGCAGTTCTTC
-	TRBV10-2	TRBJ1-1	-	CASSETGRSIANTEAFF	TGCGCCAGCAGTGAGACAGGGCGATCTATAGCGAACACTGAAGCTTTCTTT
-	TRBV15	TRBJ1-4	-	CATSRVGGVGEKLFF	TGTGCCACCAGCAGAGTGGGGGGCGTCGGTGAAAAACTGTTTTTT
-	TRBV11-1	TRBJ2-2	-	CASSPPSDTGELFF	TGTGCCAGCAGCCCCCCCAGCGACACCGGGGAGCTGTTTTTT
-	TRBV10-2	TRBJ2-1	TRBD2	CASSPTSDYNEQFF	TGCGCCAGCAGTCCGACTAGCGACTACAATGAGCAGTTCTTC
-	TRBV9	TRBJ2-3	-	CASSETARPSTDTQYF	TGTGCCAGCAGCGAGACAGCGCGACCTAGCACAGATACGCAGTATTTT
once	TRBV11-2	TRBJ1-1	-	CASSLSLNTEAFF	TGTGCCAGCAGCTTAAGTCTTAACACTGAAGCTTTCTTT
-	TRBV5-1	TRBJ2-7	-	CASSFLGAHEQYF	TGCGCCAGCAGCTTTCTTGGGGCCCACGAGCAGTACTTC
once	TRBV9	TRBJ2-1	-	CASSALRGGSSYNEQFF	TGTGCCAGCAGCGCCCTGAGGGGGGGGAGTTCCTACAATGAGCAGTTCTTC
-	TRBV7-9	TRBJ2-1	-	CASSPVVAEYNEQFF	TGTGCCAGCAGCCCCGTGGTAGCGGAGTACAATGAGCAGTTCTTC
-	TRBV7-2	TRBJ2-1	TRBD2	CASSFRSGKHNEQFF	TGTGCCAGCAGCTTTCGTAGCGGGAAGCACAATGAGCAGTTCTTC
-	TRBV19	TRBJ2-5	-	CASRDNQETQYF	TGTGCCAGCCGGGACAACCAAGAGACCCAGTACTTC
-	TRBV4-1	TRBJ1-3	-	CASALGSSGNTIYF	TGCGCCAGCGCACTGGGGAGCTCTGGAAACACCATATATTTT
-	TRBV10-3	TRBJ2-7	-	CAISEPRRPDEQYF	TGTGCCATCAGTGAGCCCCGGCGACCAGACGAGCAGTACTTC
-	TRBV10-3	TRBJ2-3	TRBD1	CAIKDRVTDTQYF	TGTGCCATCAAAGACAGGGTGACAGATACGCAGTATTTT
-	TRBV7-3	TRBJ1-1	-	CASSLTPLGRNTEAFF	TGTGCCAGCAGCTTAACACCTCTAGGGAGGAACACTGAAGCTTTCTTT
-	TRBV7-9	TRBJ1-2	-	CASSPPHDYGYTF	TGTGCCAGCAGCCCTCCCCACGACTATGGCTACACCTTC
-	TRBV29-1	TRBJ2-7	-	CSVEDGAETYEQYF	TGCAGCGTTGAAGATGGGGCAGAGACCTACGAGCAGTACTTC
-	TRBV2	TRBJ1-1	TRBD1	CASSRDRGNTEAFF	TGTGCCAGCAGTCGGGACAGGGGGAACACTGAAGCTTTCTTT
-	TRBV27	TRBJ1-2	-	CASSLSSLVGYTF	TGTGCCAGCAGTTTATCCTCGTTAGTTGGCTACACCTTC
-	TRBV5-1	TRBJ1-3	-	CASSDSGNTIYF	TGCGCCAGCAGCGACAGTGGAAACACCATATATTTT
-	TRBV7-9	TRBJ2-2	TRBD1	CASSSPDTGEGELFF	TGTGCCAGCAGCTCTCCTGATACAGGGGAGGGGGAGCTGTTTTTT
-	TRBV4-2	TRBJ2-1	TRBD2	CASTIAGGQDEQFF	TGTGCCAGCACAATAGCGGGAGGGCAGGATGAGCAGTTCTTC
-	TRBV4-1	TRBJ2-1	-	CASSQEGFDGALVSEQFF	TGCGCCAGCAGCCAAGAAGGATTCGACGGGGCACTCGTCAGCGAGCAGTTCTTC
-	TRBV27	TRBJ2-7	-	CASSLVQGTYEQYF	TGTGCCAGCAGTTTAGTTCAGGGAACCTACGAGCAGTACTTC
-	TRBV15	TRBJ2-3	TRBD2	CATSSDRLRSGRTDTQYF	TGTGCCACCAGCAGTGACCGTTTGCGGAGCGGGAGAACAGATACGCAGTATTTT
once	TRBV29-1	TRBJ2-5	TRBD1	CSVEDFRTSRGRETQYF	TGCAGCGTTGAAGATTTTAGGACGAGCAGGGGGCGAGAGACCCAGTACTTC
-	TRBV9	TRBJ2-1	-	CASSPSGLSYNEQFF	TGTGCCAGCAGCCCAAGCGGGTTGTCCTACAATGAGCAGTTCTTC
once	TRBV30	TRBJ2-2	-	CAWSGAQGRETGELFF	TGTGCCTGGAGTGGCGCCCAGGGTAGGGAGACCGGGGAGCTGTTTTTT
once	TRBV19	TRBJ2-1	-	CASSITTSGEQFF	TGTGCCAGTAGTATAACTACCTCCGGTGAGCAGTTCTTC
-	TRBV15	TRBJ2-2	-	CATSKGDRWDSLNTGELFF	TGTGCCACCAGCAAAGGAGACAGGTGGGACTCATTGAACACCGGGGAGCTGTTTTTT